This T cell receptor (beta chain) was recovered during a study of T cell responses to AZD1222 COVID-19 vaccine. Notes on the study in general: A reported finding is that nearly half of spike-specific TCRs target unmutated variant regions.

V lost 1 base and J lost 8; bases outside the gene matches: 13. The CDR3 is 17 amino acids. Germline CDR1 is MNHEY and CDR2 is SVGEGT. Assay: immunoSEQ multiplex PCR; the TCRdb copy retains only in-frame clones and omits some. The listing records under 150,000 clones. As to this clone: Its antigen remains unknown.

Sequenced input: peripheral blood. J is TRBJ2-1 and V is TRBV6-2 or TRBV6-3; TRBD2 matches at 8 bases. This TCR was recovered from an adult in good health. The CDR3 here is CASSYFSRTSLFHEQFF. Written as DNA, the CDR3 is TGTGCCAGCAGTTACTTTTCAAGGACTAGCTTGTTCCATGAGCAGTTCTTC.